The 10 T cell receptor beta chains reported below all come from one sample, sequenced in a study of T cell repertoires in ileal Crohn's disease. As for time point: neoterminal ileum biopsy at postoperative endoscopy, about 6 months after surgery. Sequencing used immunoSEQ multiplex PCR; TCRdb keeps in-frame clones, though not all of them. The table includes 13,000 or so clones, about 67% detected once. Sequencing input: ileal tissue. Every receptor here comes from an adult with Crohn's disease.

This chain connects TRBV7-6 to TRBJ2-5; D gene ambiguous. CDR1 is SGHVS, CDR2 FNYEAQ, per germline. Trimming cost V 1 base and J 4 bases, with 13 bases left between them. This CDR3 region has 15 residues. CDR3 residues: CASSLVSAKGETQYF. As DNA, the CDR3 is TGTGCCAGCAGCTTAGTCAGCGCTAAAGGAGAGACCCAGTACTTC.

This clone ranks as medium-sized. This chain connects TRBV4-1 to TRBJ2-1; D perhaps matches TRBD2 (5 bases). The CDR3 length is 16 residues. Looked up from germline, CDR1 is MGHRA and CDR2 is YSYEKL. V was trimmed by 0 bases and J by 8 bases, leaving 17 bases between them. The CDR3 is CASSQDARVGMDEQFF. DNA of the CDR3: TGCGCCAGCAGCCAAGATGCGAGGGTTGGAATGGATGAGCAGTTCTTC.

The gene calls are TRBV5-1 and TRBJ1-2; 9 bases fit TRBD1. The length of the CDR3 is 15 residues. The germline CDR1 and CDR2 sequences are SGHRS and YFSETQ. The trim removed 4 bases at V and 4 bases at J, leaving 8 bases unmatched. CDR3 sequence reads: CASSPGTGYPYGYTF. The DNA for the CDR3 is TGCGCCAGCAGCCCCGGGACAGGGTATCCCTATGGCTACACCTTC. Drawing the rest from reference TRBV5-1 and TRBJ1-2, the complete variable domain is KAGVTQTPRYLIKTRGQQVTLSCSPISGHRSVSWYQQTPGQGLQFLFEYFSETQRNKGNFPGRFSGRQFSNSRSEMNVSTLELGDSALYLCASSPGTGYPYGYTFGSGTRLTVV.

The rearrangement links TRBV27 to TRBJ2-7, with 13 positions matching TRBD2. CDR1 and CDR2 (germline): MNHEY, SMNVEV (reference sequence). This CDR3 is built from 15 residues. Germline trimming cut 5 bases from V and 5 bases from J; bases unmatched to any gene: 6. The DNA for the CDR3 is TGTGCCAGCAGTGCTACTAGCGGGGGGGCCCACGAGCAGTACTTC. As protein: CASSATSGGAHEQYF.

This clone came up a few times. CDR3 region: CASSEATVLTF. CDR3 in DNA: TGTGCCAGTAGTGAGGCTACCGTCCTGACTTTC. This chain links TRBV19 with TRBJ2-6; D gene uncertain. Trimming removed 5 bases from V and 12 bases from J, with 8 bases in between. Germline V CDR1 and CDR2: LNHDA, SQIVND (reference sequence). The CDR3 is 11 residues long.

V and J are TRBV9 and TRBJ1-6, with TRBD1 as a possible D gene (5 bases). CDR3 length: 16 amino acids. Germline lookup yields CDR1 SGDLS and CDR2 YYNGEE. Between the trimmed V and J ends, which lost 6 bases and 9 bases, there was a span of 22 bases. CDR3 DNA sequence: TGTGCCAGCACCTGGGGAGAGGGGCGGCTCTGTTCACCCCTCCACTTT. Translating gives CASTWGEGRLCSPLHF.

This clone is a singleton in its sample. This rearrangement joins TRBV7-8 to TRBJ1-2; 9 bases match TRBD1. V was clipped by 5 bases and J by 6 bases; unmatched bases: 13. Germline V lookup: CDR1 SGHVS, CDR2 FQNEAQ. This CDR3 region has 16 residues. In DNA, the CDR3 is TGTGCCAGCAGCGCCTCCCCCGGGACAGGGTCGAATGGCTACACCTTC. Protein product: CASSASPGTGSNGYTF.

The rearrangement joins TRBV5-6 to TRBJ1-2; possibly TRBD1 for D (5 bases). V lost 0 bases and J lost 2, with 8 bases in between. Per the germline V gene, CDR1 is SGHDT and CDR2 is YYEEEE. The CDR3 has 14 residues. CDR3 sequence reads: CASSLVQGNYGYTF. The CDR3, as DNA: TGTGCCAGCAGCTTGGTGCAGGGCAACTATGGCTACACCTTC.

This clone has just one count. The chain recombines TRBV5-1 with TRBJ2-1; 9 nucleotides align to TRBD1. V lost 4 bases and J lost 3; bases outside the gene matches: 11. The germline gives CDR1 SGHRS, CDR2 YFSETQ. The CDR3 spans 17 residues. The CDR3 DNA is TGCGCCAGCAGCCAACTATTGACAGGGGGTAACTACAATGAGCAGTTCTTC. Amino acids: CASSQLLTGGNYNEQFF.

The chain joins TRBV10-3 to TRBJ1-2; TRBD1 agrees at 7 bases. Germline V gene sequence: CDR1 ENHRY, CDR2 SYGVKD. The V gene end was trimmed by 5 bases and the J gene end by 6 bases; junction bases not matched to a gene: 9. This CDR3 comprises 14 residues. CDR3: CAISRDRERDGYTF. The DNA of the CDR3 is TGTGCCATCAGTCGTGACAGGGAAAGGGATGGCTACACCTTC.